Below, one TCR beta chain is given with its context. Repertoires were generated with immunoSEQ multiplex PCR, while TCRdb's copy carries only in-frame clones and drops some. The top ten hold about 0.79% of the sample, which has tens of thousands of clones, about 84% seen once. This sample was taken from a study of radiotherapy plus CTLA-4 blockade in lung cancer. With V trimmed by 2 bases and J by 4 bases, 6 bases remained unmatched. Looked up from germline, CDR1 is MNHNS and CDR2 is SASEGT. CDR3 size: 15 residues. The J gene is TRBJ2-7, the V gene TRBV6-1, with TRBD1 identical over 9 bases. Sample: peripheral blood, taken from a patient treated with radiotherapy plus ipilimumab. The TCR comes from a human donor with non-small cell lung cancer who had stable disease on radiotherapy plus ipilimumab. DNA of the CDR3: TGTGCCAGCAGTGAAATAGAACAGGGGGCTTACGAGCAGTACTTC. It codes for CASSEIEQGAYEQYF.